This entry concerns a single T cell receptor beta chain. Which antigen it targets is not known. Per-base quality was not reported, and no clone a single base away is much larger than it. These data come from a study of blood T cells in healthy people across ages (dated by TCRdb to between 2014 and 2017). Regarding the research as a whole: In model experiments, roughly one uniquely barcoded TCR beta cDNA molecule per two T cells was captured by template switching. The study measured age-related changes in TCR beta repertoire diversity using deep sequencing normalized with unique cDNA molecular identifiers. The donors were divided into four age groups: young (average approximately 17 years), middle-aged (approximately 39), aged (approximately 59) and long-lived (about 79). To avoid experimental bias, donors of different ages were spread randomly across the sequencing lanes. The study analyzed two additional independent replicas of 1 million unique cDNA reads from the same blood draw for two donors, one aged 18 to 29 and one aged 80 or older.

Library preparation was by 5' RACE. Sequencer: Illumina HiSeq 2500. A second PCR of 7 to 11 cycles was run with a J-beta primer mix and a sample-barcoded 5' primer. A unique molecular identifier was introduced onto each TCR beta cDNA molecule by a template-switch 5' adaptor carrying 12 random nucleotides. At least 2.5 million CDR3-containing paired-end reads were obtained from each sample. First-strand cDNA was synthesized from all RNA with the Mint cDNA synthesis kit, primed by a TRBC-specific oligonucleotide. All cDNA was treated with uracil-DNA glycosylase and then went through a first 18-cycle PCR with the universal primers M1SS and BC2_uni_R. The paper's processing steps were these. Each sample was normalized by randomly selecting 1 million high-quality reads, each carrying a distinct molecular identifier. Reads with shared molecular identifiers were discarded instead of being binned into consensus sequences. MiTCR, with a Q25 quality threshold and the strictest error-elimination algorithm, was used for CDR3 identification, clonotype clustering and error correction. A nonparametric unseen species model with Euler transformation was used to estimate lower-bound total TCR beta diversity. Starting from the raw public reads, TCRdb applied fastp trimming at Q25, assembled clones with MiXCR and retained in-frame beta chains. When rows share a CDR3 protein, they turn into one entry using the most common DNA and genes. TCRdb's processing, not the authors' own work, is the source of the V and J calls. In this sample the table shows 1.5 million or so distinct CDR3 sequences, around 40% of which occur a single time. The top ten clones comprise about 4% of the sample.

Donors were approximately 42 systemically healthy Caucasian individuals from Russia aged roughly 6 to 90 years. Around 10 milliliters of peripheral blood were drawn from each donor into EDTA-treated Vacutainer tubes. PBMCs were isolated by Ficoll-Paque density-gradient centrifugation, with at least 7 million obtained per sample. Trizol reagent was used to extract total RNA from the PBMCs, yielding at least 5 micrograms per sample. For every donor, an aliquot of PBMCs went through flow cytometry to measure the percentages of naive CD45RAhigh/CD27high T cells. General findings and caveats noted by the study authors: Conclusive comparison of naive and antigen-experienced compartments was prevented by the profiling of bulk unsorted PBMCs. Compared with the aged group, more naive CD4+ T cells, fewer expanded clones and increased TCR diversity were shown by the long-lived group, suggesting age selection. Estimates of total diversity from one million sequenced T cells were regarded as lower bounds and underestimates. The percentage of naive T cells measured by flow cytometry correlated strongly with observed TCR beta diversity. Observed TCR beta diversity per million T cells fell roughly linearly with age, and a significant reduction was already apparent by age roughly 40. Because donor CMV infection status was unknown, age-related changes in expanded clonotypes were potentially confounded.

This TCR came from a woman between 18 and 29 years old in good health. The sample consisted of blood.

CDR3 protein: CASRPGEASGNTIYF. The sequenced DNA is TGTGCCAGCAGGCCAGGGGAAGCCTCTGGAAACACCATATATTTT. The receptor chain draws on TRBV6-5 and TRBJ1-3; TRBD1 is a weak D gene call, 6 bases matching. From a lookup of the germline V gene, CDR1 and CDR2 are MNHEY and SVGAGI. The CDR3 runs 15 residues from the cysteine to the phenylalanine. Only the CDR3 DNA stays, 45 bases, in frame from base 1. Trimming at the junction amounts to 6 bases on V and 0 bases on J, and the germline ends lie 12 bases apart.